This TCR beta chain was obtained from a study of cytomegalovirus exposure and HLA in healthy donors. Points from the study as a whole: There were 164 TCR beta chains listed as cytomegalovirus-associated.

Trimming removed 5 bases at V and 0 bases at J, with 20 bases between. The germline V gene encodes CDR1 SGHVS and CDR2 FQNEAQ. The length of the CDR3 is 18 residues. On this clone: Its antigen is still unknown.

Use of 60 Vbeta and 13 Jbeta primers characterized the PCR. The assay was immunoSEQ multiplex PCR, and TCRdb's table has in-frame clones only and misses some. The sample lists about 100,000 clones; 78% were seen once. Sequencing used PBMCs. The clonotype comes from a woman aged 55-70 years in good health and CMV-seronegative. The V gene is TRBV7-8, the J gene TRBJ2-4, with D possibly TRBD2 on 6 matching bases. The CDR3 DNA follows: TGTGCCAGCAGCCCCGACACCCTCTTGGGACTAGCCAAAAACATTCAGTACTTC. Its protein product is CASSPDTLLGLAKNIQYF.